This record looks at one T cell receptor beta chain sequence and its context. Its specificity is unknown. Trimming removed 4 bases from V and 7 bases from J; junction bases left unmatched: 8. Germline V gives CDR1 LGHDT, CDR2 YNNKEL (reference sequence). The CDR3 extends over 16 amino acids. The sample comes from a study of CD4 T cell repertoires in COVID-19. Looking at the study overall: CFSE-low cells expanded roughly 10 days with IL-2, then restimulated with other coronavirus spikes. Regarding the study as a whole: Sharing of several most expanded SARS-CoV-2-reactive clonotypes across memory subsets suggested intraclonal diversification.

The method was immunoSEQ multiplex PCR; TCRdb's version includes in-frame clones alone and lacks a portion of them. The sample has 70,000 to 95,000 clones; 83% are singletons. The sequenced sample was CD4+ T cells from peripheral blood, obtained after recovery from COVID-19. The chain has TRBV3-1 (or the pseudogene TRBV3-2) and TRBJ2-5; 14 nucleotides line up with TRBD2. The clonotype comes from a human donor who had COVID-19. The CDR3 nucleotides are TGTGCCAGCAGCCCGCGGACTAGCGGGGGGATGGGGACCCAGTACTTC. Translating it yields CASSPRTSGGMGTQYF.